A selection of T cell receptor beta chains follows, all from one sample in a study of CD4+ T cells in melanoma. Assay: immunoSEQ multiplex PCR; the TCRdb copy retains only in-frame clones and omits some. The sample lists under 20,000 clones, 83% seen once, with roughly 4.9% in the top ten. Sequenced sample: cells from a culture (not recorded whether cultured in vitro). All receptors come from a human donor with melanoma. Each CDR3 is given without its conserved first and last residue. The order of the fields is J gene, V gene, CDR3 protein.

>TRBJ2-2|TRBV9
ASSTRALRGELF
>TRBJ1-1|TRBV6-1
ASSLYILNTEAF
>TRBJ2-5|TRBV2
ASSDGLAGGGETQY
>TRBJ2-7|TRBV6-6
ASSQTVNSYEQY
>TRBJ2-7|TRBV7-9
ASSLFEAYEQY
>TRBJ1-5|TRBV7-9
ASSETNGVLA
>TRBJ2-7|TRBV4-2
ASSQDRPTEIYEQY
>TRBJ1-1|TRBV5-4
ASSLVYGGTGNTEAF
>TRBJ2-3|TRBV5-1
ASSLVAGVRHTQY
>TRBJ1-2|TRBV7-3
ASSLDPGPAGYT
>TRBJ2-6|TRBV7-8
ASSPQGTGANVLT
>TRBJ2-7|TRBV5-1
ASSLGDSEQY
>TRBJ1-5|TRBV19
ASSSQGWQPQH
>TRBJ2-6|TRBV5-1
ASSFESSGANVLT
>TRBJ1-6|TRBV5-4
ASSSDNRAYNSPLH
>TRBJ2-4|TRBV4-1
ASSQPGYQNIQY
>TRBJ1-4|TRBV11-2
ASSRYRGANEKLF
>TRBJ1-1|TRBV11-2
ATSTGIGDTEAF
>TRBJ1-4|TRBV2
AGDRGDEKLF
>TRBJ2-7|TRBV5-1
ASSFGGHEQY
>TRBJ2-5|TRBV6-5
ASSRDRVKGTQY